The clone carrying this T cell receptor (beta chain) was observed at least ten times. Its target is not known. The sample comes from a study of identical twins. Study-level findings and limits: For zero-insertion analyses, partial confounding could come from invariant MAIT and iNKT cells. Out-of-frame alpha sequences shared by twins showed excess low generation probability. Findings depended on cross-sectional statistics rather than tracking the same donors.

Template switching created a universal primer site, and the cDNA included unique molecular identifiers. Via MiXCR, TCRdb re-called the 5' RACE reads, giving one row per CDR3 protein. The data show 150,000 or so distinct CDR3 sequences, with under 4.5% seen just once and around 8.1% held by the top ten. The V gene's germline CDR1 is SGHDN and CDR2 FVKESK. The V end lost 0 bases, the J end lost 5 bases, and 7 bases lay between the germline ends. This CDR3 has 14 amino acids. Sequenced: memory T cells sorted from blood. The receptor comes from a man aged 18 to 29 in good health. The chain carries TRBV14 and TRBJ2-2; TRBD2 might be the D (5 bases). CDR3 in DNA: TGTGCCAGCAGCCAAGATCGAGGGACCGGGGAGCTGTTTTTT. Protein product: CASSQDRGTGELFF.